The 9 T cell receptor beta chains listed next were all sequenced from one sample in a study of blood T cell repertoires in COVID-19. TCRdb keeps only in-frame clones here, not all; method: immunoSEQ multiplex PCR. Of about 190,000 clones listed, approximately 90% were seen once; the top ten hold about 4.5%. The material sequenced was peripheral blood. These receptors all come from a human donor in a cohort sampled during active COVID-19.

The chain employs TRBV9 and TRBJ1-2; D gene uncertain. The germline V and J ends were trimmed by 4 bases and 7 bases, with 20 bases remaining between them. Germline V gives CDR1 SGDLS, CDR2 YYNGEE. This CDR3 contains 15 residues. CDR3 sequence: CASSPSTPRVGGYTF. CDR3 nucleotide sequence: TGTGCCAGCAGCCCTAGTACCCCGAGGGTAGGTGGCTACACCTTC.

The chain uses TRBV6-5 and TRBJ2-7; 10 bases fit TRBD2. The CDR3 sequence is 15 residues long. V was pared by 6 bases and J by 0 bases, with 5 bases of the junction left unmatched. From germline, CDR1 is MNHEY and CDR2 SVGAGI. CDR3 region: CASRLAGDSSYEQYF. As DNA, the CDR3 is TGTGCCAGCAGGCTAGCGGGGGATAGCTCCTACGAGCAGTACTTC.

This chain uses TRBV30 with TRBJ1-1, with D perhaps matching TRBD1 (5 bases). Looked up from germline, CDR1 is GTSNPN and CDR2 is SVGIG (reference sequence). The CDR3 is 13 amino acids. V was shortened by 2 bases and J by 11 bases, with 18 bases between the two germline ends. CDR3 DNA: TGTGCCTGGAGTACACAGGTCACCCGTGGGGCTTTCTTT. Translating gives CAWSTQVTRGAFF.

This clone was found once. This chain uses TRBV30 with TRBJ2-7, with D possibly TRBD2 on 7 matching bases. CDR3 length: 14 amino acids. CDR1 and CDR2 (germline): GTSNPN, SVGIG (reference sequence). Deletions cut 0 bases from V and 4 bases from J, with 13 bases between. CDR3 residues: CAWSVTGGRYEQYF. The CDR3 coding sequence is TGTGCCTGGAGTGTAACGGGGGGCCGGTACGAGCAGTACTTC.

This chain joins TRBV7-2 and TRBJ2-2; 9 bases line up with TRBD2. CDR3 size: 16 residues. V trimming: 0 bases; J trimming: 6 bases; junction bases outside the gene matches: 5. CDR1 and CDR2 from the germline V gene are SGHTA and FQGNSA. The CDR3 reads CASSLAASGDPGELFF. The CDR3 DNA reads TGTGCCAGCAGCTTAGCGGCTAGCGGGGATCCCGGGGAGCTGTTTTTT.

The CDR3 bases are TGTGCCAGCAGTTACTCTGTCGCCGGGACAGGCCACTATGGCTACACCTTC. As protein: CASSYSVAGTGHYGYTF. This rearrangement joins TRBV6-2 or TRBV6-3 to TRBJ1-2; 8 bases fit TRBD1. V shed 0 bases and J 3 bases; nucleotides not matched to a gene: 9. The CDR3 spans 17 residues. CDR1 and CDR2 from the germline V gene are MNHEY and SVGEGT.

This chain uses TRBV27 with TRBJ1-2; 8 bases align to TRBD1. Germline CDR1 reads MNHEY; CDR2 reads SMNVEV (reference sequence). Trimming at V came to 4 bases and at J to 7 bases, leaving 8 bases not matched to a gene. This CDR3 has 14 amino acids. Here the CDR3 DNA reads TGTGCCAGCAGTTCCCGGACAGGGTTTAGTGGCTACACCTTC. This encodes CASSSRTGFSGYTF.

Written as DNA, the CDR3 is TGCGCCAGCAGCCATGTCTTCCGGGACAGGGGCAATGAGCAGTTCTTC. Translated: CASSHVFRDRGNEQFF. The genes are TRBV4-3 and TRBJ2-1; 10 nucleotides line up with TRBD1. The CDR3 is 16 amino acids. CDR1 LGHNA and CDR2 YSLEER come from the germline V gene. V shed 3 bases, J shed 6 bases, and the junction held 8 bases outside the gene matches.

The V and J genes are TRBV3-1 (or the pseudogene TRBV3-2) and TRBJ1-3; tentatively, D is TRBD1 (5 bases). The CDR3 extends over 18 amino acids. V lost 5 bases and J 0 bases, leaving 20 bases between the germline ends. Germline V gene sequence: CDR1 LGHDT, CDR2 YNNKEL (reference sequence). CDR3 nucleotides: TGTGCCAGCAGCTATCGAACGGGTCCCGGGGGCTCTGGAAACACCATATATTTT. Its protein is CASSYRTGPGGSGNTIYF.